This T cell receptor beta chain was recovered during a study of blood T cells in healthy people across ages (dated by TCRdb to 2014 to 2015). Broadly, across the study: Template switching captured roughly one uniquely barcoded TCR beta cDNA molecule per two T cells in model experiments. Using deep sequencing normalized with unique cDNA molecular identifiers, the study measured how TCR beta repertoire diversity changes with age. The donors were split into four age groups: young (average around 17 years), middle-aged (roughly 40), aged (about 56) and long-lived (roughly 86). To avoid experimental bias, donors of different ages were spread randomly across the sequencing lanes. Two additional independent replicas of 1 million unique cDNA reads from the same blood draw were analyzed for two donors (one aged 18 to 29 and one aged 80 or older).

V is cut by 1 base and J by 0 bases, and the space between the germline ends is 8 bases. CDR1 SGHTA and CDR2 FQGTGA are derived from the germline V gene. From the cysteine through the phenylalanine, the CDR3 covers 15 amino acids. Of the read, only the CDR3 DNA is kept; its 45 bases are in frame from base 1. Libraries were prepared through 5' RACE. This sample was sequenced with an Illumina HiSeq 2500. The second PCR ran for roughly 7 to 11 cycles and used a J-beta primer mix along with a sample-barcoded 5' primer. A template-switch 5' adaptor carrying 12 random nucleotides introduced a unique molecular identifier onto each TCR beta cDNA molecule. Each sample yielded at least 3 million CDR3-containing paired-end reads. First-strand cDNA synthesis was performed from all RNA using the Mint cDNA synthesis kit, with priming by a TRBC-specific oligonucleotide. After uracil-DNA glycosylase treatment, a first 18-cycle PCR used universal primers M1SS and BC2_uni_R on all cDNA. Per the original workflow: For normalization, 1 million high-quality reads, each with a distinct molecular identifier, were randomly selected from each sample. Reads with shared molecular identifiers were discarded instead of being binned into consensus sequences. MiTCR, run with a Q25 quality threshold and the strictest error-elimination algorithm, handled CDR3 identification, clonotype clustering and error correction. A nonparametric unseen species model with Euler transformation was used to estimate lower-bound total TCR beta diversity. TCRdb passed the public sequencing reads through fastp at Q25 and MiXCR, retaining productive beta sequences. Merged by CDR3 protein, the rows form single entries marked with the most common genes and DNA. TCRdb, not the original authors, processed these V and J calls. The sample table contains a few hundred thousand distinct CDR3 sequences; only one count was recorded for about half of them. 51% of the sample lies in the top ten.

What the work shows at the level of the full study, not this receptor alone: Estimates of total diversity based on one million sequenced T cells were regarded as lower bounds and as underestimates. There was a strong correlation between observed TCR beta diversity and the percentage of naive T cells measured by flow cytometry. Conclusive comparison of naive and antigen-experienced compartments was prevented by the profiling of bulk unsorted PBMCs. Observed TCR beta diversity per million T cells fell roughly linearly with age, and a significant reduction was already apparent by age approximately 40. The long-lived group showed more naive CD4+ T cells, fewer expanded clones and increased TCR diversity than the aged group, suggesting age selection. Because donor CMV infection status was unknown, age-related changes in expanded clonotypes were potentially confounded.

Systemically healthy Caucasian individuals from Russia, approximately 39 in total and aged roughly 6 to 95 years, were included as donors. Each donor gave roughly 9.5 milliliters of peripheral blood, collected into EDTA-treated Vacutainer tubes. Ficoll-Paque density-gradient centrifugation was used to isolate PBMCs, with at least 6 million obtained per sample. Total RNA was extracted from PBMCs with Trizol reagent, with at least 6 micrograms obtained per sample. The percentages of naive CD45RAhigh/CD27high T cells were determined by flow cytometry on a PBMC aliquot from every donor. A few counts support this clonotype. Its recognized antigen is unknown. Base-call qualities are not available, and no considerably larger clone is one nucleotide away.

The chain is made from TRBV7-3 and TRBJ2-3; tentative D gene TRBD1, with 5 bases matching. This clonotype originated in a man aged 55 to 69 in good health. Sequencing was carried out using blood. The CDR3 loop reads CASSLSAGSTDTQYF. In nucleotides, the sequence is TGTGCCAGCAGCTTAAGCGCAGGGAGCACAGATACGCAGTATTTT.